The 7 T cell receptor beta chains listed next were all sequenced from one sample in a study of blood T cell repertoires in COVID-19. Assay used: immunoSEQ multiplex PCR; TCRdb lists only in-frame clones, some missing. The table has over 300,000 clones, around 91% seen once; the top ten hold approximately 7%. The sample consisted of peripheral blood. These receptors originate from a man in his late teens or twenties with active or convalescent COVID-19.

The chain combines TRBV5-1 with TRBJ2-5, with D possibly matching TRBD2 (6 bases). Germline V gene sequence: CDR1 SGHRS, CDR2 YFSETQ. The V and J ends lost 4 bases and 1 base respectively, with 11 bases between them. The CDR3 has 14 residues. The CDR3 DNA sequence: TGCGCCAGCAGCGGCGGGACGGTCCAAGAGACCCAGTACTTC. This sequence encodes CASSGGTVQETQYF.

Comment on this clone: This CDR3 is also generated by other DNA sequences in the sample. The gene calls are TRBV12-3 or TRBV12-4 and TRBJ2-3; no reliable D call. The CDR3 contains 11 residues. Trimming took off 4 bases at V and 3 bases at J, with 2 bases between the two ends. Written as DNA, the CDR3 is TGTGCCAGCAGTTCGACAGATACGCAGTATTTT. Translation: CASSSTDTQYF.

The chain links TRBV6-5 to TRBJ2-2; possible D gene TRBD2, 5 bases. CDR1 is MNHEY and CDR2 is SVGAGI in the germline V gene. V was clipped by 6 bases and J by 3 bases, with 5 bases between them. The length of the CDR3 is 12 residues. CDR3 residues: CASRRDTGELFF. Written as DNA, the CDR3 is TGTGCCAGCAGGAGGGACACCGGGGAGCTGTTTTTT.

This rearrangement joins TRBV7-9 to TRBJ1-4; D perhaps matches TRBD1 (5 bases). Germline assignment: CDR1 SEHNR and CDR2 FQNEAQ (reference sequence). The V end lost 5 bases, the J end lost 2 bases, and 12 bases lay between the germline ends. The CDR3 is 15 amino acids. In DNA, the CDR3 is TGTGCCAGCAGCGCCATTGGGGCCACTAATGAAAAACTGTTTTTT. It specifies CASSAIGATNEKLFF.

V usage is TRBV6-2 or TRBV6-3 and J usage is TRBJ2-7; a weak D match, TRBD2 (5 bases). This CDR3 region has 16 residues. Germline lookup yields CDR1 MNHEY and CDR2 SVGEGT. The V gene lost 4 bases and the J gene lost 0 bases, with 16 bases spanning the gap. CDR3 bases: TGTGCCAGCAGTTTTGCGGGCATACACCGCTCCTACGAGCAGTACTTC. Its protein is CASSFAGIHRSYEQYF.

This clone occurred once. The chain joins TRBV3-1 (or the pseudogene TRBV3-2) to TRBJ1-6; D not resolved. Germline-derived CDR1 and CDR2 are LGHDT and YNNKEL (reference sequence). V was shortened by 7 bases and J by 9 bases, with 13 bases between the two germline ends. The CDR3 length is 13 residues. CDR3 sequence: CASNSGLGSPLHF. CDR3 sequence (DNA): TGTGCCAGCAACTCCGGGTTAGGTTCACCCCTCCACTTT.

This clone occurred a few times. The gene calls are TRBV7-2 and TRBJ1-2; possible D gene TRBD1, 6 bases. Germline V gene data show CDR1 as SGHTA and CDR2 as FQGNSA. Trimming took off 0 bases at V and 8 bases at J, with 13 bases between the two ends. The CDR3 is made up of 14 amino acids. The CDR3 is CASSLARQAAGYTF. The CDR3 coding sequence is TGTGCCAGCAGCTTAGCGCGACAGGCCGCAGGCTACACCTTC.